This is a list of T cell receptor beta chains from one sample in a study of metastatic and nonmetastatic thyroid tumors. MiXCR reprocessed the PCR reads for TCRdb. The table lists about 40,000 clones, around 28% of them singletons. The sequencing input was blood. The source of these receptors is a male donor with papillary thyroid cancer or a benign thyroid nodule (not recorded which). Some clones in this sample may be carry-over from other donors' samples. Each CDR3 is given with its conserved first and last residue. The D gene is left open where the match is weak. Only some rows state a clone size, as once, few, many or a class for expanded clones.

TRBV19	TRBJ2-1	many	.	CASSMGRTERSYNEQFF	TGTGCCAGTAGTATGGGTCGGACGGAGCGCTCCTACAATGAGCAGTTCTTC
TRBV27	TRBJ1-4	few	.	CASSPSPWEWEKLFF	TGTGCCAGTAGCCCAAGCCCCTGGGAATGGGAAAAACTGTTTTTT
TRBV20-1	TRBJ2-2	.	.	CSARSNVNTGELFF	TGCAGTGCTAGGTCCAACGTGAACACCGGGGAGCTGTTTTTT
TRBV5-1	TRBJ2-7	medium-sized	.	CASSLEGTYYEQYF	TGCGCCAGCAGCTTGGAGGGGACGTACTACGAGCAGTACTTC
TRBV9	TRBJ2-3	many	TRBD2	CASSVDPETLAGSTDTQYF	TGTGCCAGCAGCGTAGACCCCGAGACCCTAGCGGGGAGCACAGATACGCAGTATTTT
TRBV6-1	TRBJ2-1	.	TRBD2	CASSVLAGGGNEQFF	TGTGCCAGCAGTGTCCTAGCGGGAGGGGGCAATGAGCAGTTCTTC
TRBV28	TRBJ2-3	few	TRBD1	CASSHDRVLTDTQYF	TGTGCCAGCAGCCATGACAGGGTCCTCACAGATACGCAGTATTTT
TRBV20-1	TRBJ1-2	many	TRBD1	CSASTGGGYGYTF	TGCAGTGCTAGTACAGGGGGCGGCTATGGCTACACCTTC
TRBV6-1	TRBJ1-2	.	TRBD1	CASSEYRGGGHTF	TGTGCCAGCAGTGAATACAGGGGCGGAGGCCACACCTTC
TRBV14	TRBJ2-5	many	TRBD1	CASSQGTGTGYF	TGTGCCAGCAGCCAAGGCACCGGGACAGGCTACTTC
TRBV6-2/TRBV6-3	TRBJ2-5	few	.	CASMDLKETQYF	TGTGCCAGCATGGACCTAAAAGAGACCCAGTACTTC
TRBV30	TRBJ2-5	many	.	CAWIVGGGQGTQYF	TGTGCCTGGATCGTGGGGGGAGGTCAGGGAACCCAGTACTTC
TRBV11-2	TRBJ2-5	.	.	CASSFRGSVTQYF	TGTGCCAGCAGCTTTCGGGGTTCGGTGACCCAGTACTTC
TRBV7-9	TRBJ1-6	many	.	CASSLSTDSPLHF	TGTGCCAGCAGCTTATCCACGGATTCACCCCTCCACTTT
TRBV2	TRBJ2-6	.	.	CAMDSGSNVLTF	TGTGCCATGGATTCTGGGTCCAACGTCCTGACTTTC
TRBV7-2	TRBJ1-2	many	.	CASSLHPEGGYTF	TGTGCCAGCAGCTTACACCCGGAGGGTGGCTACACCTTC
TRBV3-1	TRBJ2-3	.	TRBD2	CASSQTIGRARTDTQYF	TGTGCCAGCAGCCAAACTATCGGGAGGGCCCGTACAGATACGCAGTATTTT
TRBV7-6	TRBJ1-5	many	.	CASSRVANRVYQPQHF	TGTGCCAGCAGCCGTGTAGCGAACAGGGTTTATCAGCCCCAGCATTTT
TRBV27	TRBJ2-2	.	.	CASSPAVGRHGELFF	TGTGCCAGCAGTCCCGCCGTGGGCCGACACGGGGAGCTGTTTTTT
TRBV12-3/TRBV12-4	TRBJ2-7	.	TRBD2	CASRATGTSCYEQYF	TGTGCCAGCAGAGCCACCGGGACTAGCTGCTACGAGCAGTACTTC
TRBV6-1	TRBJ1-1	few	TRBD1	CASSLRQGEAFF	TGTGCCAGCAGCCTCCGACAGGGAGAAGCTTTCTTT
TRBV14	TRBJ1-6	many	TRBD1	CASSQGLGQGNSPLHF	TGTGCCAGCAGCCAAGGTTTGGGACAGGGAAATTCACCCCTCCACTTT
TRBV6-1	TRBJ2-5	few	.	CASNGCLSWGETQYF	TGTGCCAGCAATGGGTGCCTCTCGTGGGGAGAGACCCAGTACTTC
TRBV6-5	TRBJ1-2	few	.	CASSYEGGGYTF	TGTGCCAGCAGTTACGAAGGCGGTGGCTACACCTTC
TRBV12-3/TRBV12-4	TRBJ1-2	.	TRBD1	CASSSQGGAAVYTF	TGTGCCAGCAGTTCCCAGGGGGGGGCTGCTGTCTACACCTTC
TRBV5-6	TRBJ2-4	many	TRBD1	CASSVQGTKNIQYF	TGTGCCAGCAGTGTACAGGGGACCAAAAACATTCAGTACTTC
TRBV6-6	TRBJ1-2	many	TRBD1	CASSYRGLGGYTF	TGTGCCAGCAGTTACAGGGGGCTGGGGGGCTACACCTTC
TRBV2	TRBJ2-2	few	.	CASRGRSSNTGELFF	TGTGCCAGCAGAGGTAGGTCATCGAACACCGGGGAGCTGTTTTTT
TRBV10-3	TRBJ1-2	.	TRBD1	CAISDREGYYGYTF	TGTGCCATCAGCGACAGGGAGGGATACTATGGCTACACCTTC
TRBV18	TRBJ2-5	many	TRBD2	CASSRTSGGASETQYF	TGTGCCAGCTCACGGACTAGCGGGGGGGCGTCGGAGACCCAGTACTTC
TRBV12-3/TRBV12-4	TRBJ1-2	.	.	CASHPAGAFIYGYTF	TGTGCCAGCCACCCCGCGGGGGCGTTTATATATGGCTACACCTTC
TRBV28	TRBJ2-2	.	.	CASSLVQVTGELFF	TGTGCCAGCAGTTTGGTTCAAGTAACCGGGGAGCTGTTTTTT
TRBV20-1	TRBJ1-6	few	.	CSASLGPRSPLHF	TGCAGTGCTAGCTTGGGCCCCAGGTCACCCCTCCACTTT
TRBV7-2	TRBJ2-7	.	TRBD1	CASSLASRDRGFFYEQYF	TGTGCCAGCAGCTTAGCCTCTCGGGACAGGGGATTCTTCTACGAGCAGTACTTC
TRBV30	TRBJ1-3	medium-sized	TRBD1	CAWPTGAGNTIYF	TGTGCCTGGCCGACAGGGGCTGGAAACACCATATATTTT
TRBV7-8	TRBJ2-1	.	.	CASSATISCNEQFF	TGTGCCAGCAGCGCTACCATCTCCTGCAATGAGCAGTTCTTC
TRBV11-2	TRBJ2-2	many	TRBD2	CASSWTSGNTGELFF	TGTGCCAGCAGCTGGACTAGCGGGAACACCGGGGAGCTGTTTTTT
TRBV5-1	TRBJ2-5	.	TRBD2	CASSSNAGTRAETQYF	TGCGCCAGCAGCTCTAACGCCGGGACTAGGGCAGAGACCCAGTACTTC
TRBV5-4	TRBJ2-7	many	TRBD2	CASSPTSGAYEQYF	TGTGCCAGCAGCCCCACTAGCGGGGCCTACGAGCAGTACTTC
TRBV11-2	TRBJ1-2	medium-sized	.	CASRHDSYGYTF	TGTGCCAGCAGGCATGACAGCTATGGCTACACCTTC